This T cell receptor beta chain is from a study of Ad26.COV2.S vaccination and SARS-CoV-2 variants. Study overall: Intramuscular Ad26.COV2.S at 5x10^10 or 1x10^11 viral particles. Study-wide results and caveats: In TCR breadth and depth analyses, total T cell responses may have been underestimated. Spike-specific TCR breadth in vaccine recipients exceeded that seen in placebo recipients. Vaccine and placebo groups showed comparable non-spike TCR breadth.

The treatment was: around 19 received Ad26.COV2.S at low or high dose, single or two shots; about 5 received placebo; per-sample allocation not given. On day 63 after the first injection, vaccine and placebo recipients gave samples. Sequencing used immunoSEQ multiplex PCR; TCRdb keeps in-frame clones, though not all of them. The sample shows roughly 700,000 clones, around 92% of them seen only once. The germline V gene encodes CDR1 LNHDA and CDR2 SQIVND (reference sequence). The CDR3 loop spans 15 amino acids. Trimming took 8 bases from V and 1 from J; bases not matched to a gene: 8. For this clone: What it binds is unknown.

The starting material was peripheral blood, obtained in a trial of Ad26.COV2.S vaccine versus placebo. The chain is built from TRBV19 and TRBJ1-5, with TRBD1 identical over 7 bases. This receptor was identified in a person aged 18-65 years who received the Ad26.COV2.S COVID-19 vaccine or a placebo. The CDR3 is CASQGGRGSNQPQHF. Written as DNA, the CDR3 is TGTGCCAGTCAGGGAGGCAGGGGGAGCAATCAGCCCCAGCATTTT. The full variable domain, completed using reference TRBV19 and TRBJ1-5, is DGGITQSPKYLFRKEGQNVTLSCEQNLNHDAMYWYRQDPGQGLRLIYYSQIVNDFQKGDIAEGYSVSREKKESFPLTVTSAQKNPTAFYLCASQGGRGSNQPQHFGDGTRLSIL.